This TCR beta chain was retrieved from a study of long-term antiretroviral therapy in people with HIV. Investigators performed immunoSEQ version v3.0 at survey level. Only in-frame clones appear in the TCRdb table, and some are missing; sequencing was by immunoSEQ multiplex PCR. The sample carries about 14,000 clones, roughly 82% recorded once. Between the trimmed V and J ends, which lost 0 bases and 6 bases, there was a span of 17 bases. Germline V gene data show CDR1 as LGHNA and CDR2 as YNFKEQ. The CDR3 consists of 17 residues. Notes on this clone: Its antigen is currently unknown.

The study's findings and limits: Relative to control repertoires, HIV repertoires exhibited narrower CDR3 length ranges.

The source is a woman in her 40s with HIV. The sample consisted of unsorted PBMCs, taken 1.8 years before starting antiretroviral therapy. This rearrangement joins TRBV4-2 to TRBJ1-4, with a tentative D call TRBD1 (6 bases). The CDR3 DNA follows: TGTGCCAGCAGCCAAGAACCTACAGGGATACGATATGAAAAACTGTTTTTT. Encoded protein: CASSQEPTGIRYEKLFF.